This T cell receptor beta chain was captured by sequencing in a study of T cells in Graves' hyperthyroidism and ophthalmopathy. In this sample, this clonotype turned up many times. The source material, RNA transcripts, was used to amplify TCR beta CDR3 regions. Researchers ran a first-round RT-PCR on the TCR CDR3 using the HTBI primer set. MiXCR was run by TCRdb on the multiplex PCR reads, yielding one entry per CDR3 protein. The data show 500,000 to 750,000 distinct CDR3 sequences, more than 13% seen once. The TCR was taken from a woman aged 18-29 years with Graves' ophthalmopathy. The sample comprised blood.

The CDR3 DNA is TGTGCCAGCATGGCGGTGAACACTGAAGCTTTCTTT. Its translation is CASMAVNTEAFF. The chain couples TRBV28 to TRBJ1-1; D is unresolved. V gave up 7 bases and J gave up 0 bases, with 6 bases separating them. CDR3 length equals 12 residues. Germline CDR1 is MDHEN and CDR2 is SYDVKM.